The T cell receptor (beta chain) described here comes from a study of Ad26.COV2.S vaccination and SARS-CoV-2 variants. Turning to the study itself: Intramuscular Ad26.COV2.S at 5x10^10 or 1x10^11 viral particles.

Germline CDR1 and CDR2: MNHEY and SMNVEV (reference sequence). The CDR3 consists of 16 residues. Trimming cost V 6 bases and J 0 bases, with 14 bases left between them. Some clones are missing from TCRdb's copy, which holds only in-frame ones; the method was immunoSEQ multiplex PCR. The data show about 330,000 clones, 90% seen once. Study-level results: Comparable non-spike TCR breadth was observed in vaccine and placebo recipients.

A word on this clone: Its antigen is unknown.

Treatment: about 20 received Ad26.COV2.S at low or high dose, single or two shots; several received placebo; per-sample allocation not given. At day 63 after the first vaccine or placebo injection, samples were drawn. Within Boston, the person who donated was an adult of 18-55 years. Immunization relied on an Ad26 vector, which expressed Wuhan-strain SARS-CoV-2 spike. Sequencing was performed on peripheral blood, taken in a trial of Ad26.COV2.S vaccine versus placebo. This sequence originates from a person aged 18-60 years who received the Ad26.COV2.S COVID-19 vaccine or a placebo. The J gene is TRBJ1-4, the V gene TRBV27; D is unresolved. As DNA, the CDR3 is TGTGCCAGCAGAACCCGATCGTCCGCAACTAATGAAAAACTGTTTTTT. It codes for CASRTRSSATNEKLFF.